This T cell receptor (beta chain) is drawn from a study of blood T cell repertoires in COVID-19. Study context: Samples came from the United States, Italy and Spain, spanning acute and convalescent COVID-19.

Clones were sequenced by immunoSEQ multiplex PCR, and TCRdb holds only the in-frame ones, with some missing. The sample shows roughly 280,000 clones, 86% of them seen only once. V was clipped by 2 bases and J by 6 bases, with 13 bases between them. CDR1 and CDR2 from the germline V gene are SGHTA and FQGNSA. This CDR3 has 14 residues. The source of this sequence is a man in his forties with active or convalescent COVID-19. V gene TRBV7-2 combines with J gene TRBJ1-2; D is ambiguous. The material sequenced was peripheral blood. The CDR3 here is CASSLYTSGDGYTF. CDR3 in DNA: TGTGCCAGCAGCTTATACACCAGCGGGGATGGCTACACCTTC.